The 9 T cell receptor beta chains presented below share a single source sample, sequenced in a study of blood T cell repertoires in COVID-19. The data were produced by immunoSEQ multiplex PCR, yet TCRdb's version contains in-frame clones alone and is incomplete. Among approximately 70,000 clones listed, 70% to 90% were seen once. The sample was peripheral blood. These TCRs come from a woman aged 45-65 years with COVID-19, enrolled during active disease.

This sequence joins TRBV4-2 and TRBJ1-2; TRBD1 aligns across 7 bases. V dropped 0 bases and J dropped 8; count of bases not matched to a gene: 3. CDR1 and CDR2 from the germline V gene are LGHNA and YNFKEQ. There are 13 residues in the CDR3. DNA of the CDR3: TGTGCCAGCAGCCAAGAAATGGACAGGGGCTACACCTTC. It translates to CASSQEMDRGYTF.

The chain employs TRBV28 and TRBJ2-7; TRBD1 aligns across 10 bases. Germline CDR1 reads MDHEN; CDR2 reads SYDVKM. The V gene end was trimmed by 1 base and the J gene end by 5 bases; junction bases not matched to a gene: 14. CDR3 length: 18 residues. The CDR3 loop reads CASSLLGVGDRGTHEQYF. The CDR3 nucleotides read TGTGCCAGCAGTTTATTGGGTGTGGGGGACAGGGGTACCCACGAGCAGTACTTC.

This chain connects TRBV5-4 to TRBJ2-7; D remains ambiguous. The CDR3 totals 13 residues. Germline V gives CDR1 SGHNT, CDR2 YYREEE (reference sequence). The V and J ends lost 5 bases and 2 bases respectively, with 11 bases between them. The CDR3 nucleotides read TGTGCCAGCAGGGCGGTCGGAACCTACGAGCAGTACTTC. This codes for CASRAVGTYEQYF. Combining the CDR3 with reference TRBV5-4 and TRBJ2-7 gives the whole variable domain ETGVTQSPTHLIKTRGQQVTLRCSSQSGHNTVSWYQQALGQGPQFIFQYYREEENGRGNFPPRFSGLQFPNYSSELNVNALELDDSALYLCASRAVGTYEQYFGPGTRLTVT.

In DNA, the CDR3 is TGTGCCAGCAGTTACTCTGAGGCCAGGGGTTACGAGCAGTACTTC. Translation: CASSYSEARGYEQYF. V and J are TRBV6-5 and TRBJ2-7, with D possibly being TRBD1 (6 bases). Germline lookup yields CDR1 MNHEY and CDR2 SVGAGI. V lost 0 bases to trimming and J lost 4 bases, with 13 bases between them. The CDR3 runs 15 residues.

This chain joins TRBV6-6 and TRBJ2-1; 11 nucleotides agree with TRBD2. V trimming: 7 bases; J trimming: 8 bases; junction bases outside the gene matches: 7. CDR3 length equals 14 residues. Germline CDR1 is MNHNY and CDR2 is SVGAGI (reference sequence). The CDR3 is CASIIAGGGDEQFF. The CDR3, as DNA: TGTGCCAGCATAATAGCGGGAGGGGGAGATGAGCAGTTCTTC.

This clone was seen more than once but under ten times. This chain joins TRBV7-2 and TRBJ1-6; possible D gene TRBD1, 6 bases. V was cut by 5 bases and J by 8 bases, with 13 bases left in between. The CDR3 contains 14 residues. Germline-derived CDR1 and CDR2 are SGHTA and FQGNSA. The chain's CDR3 is CASSLGDTYSPLHF. The DNA of the CDR3 is TGTGCCAGCAGCCTTGGGGACACTTATTCACCCCTCCACTTT.

The chain combines TRBV19 with TRBJ1-4, with D tentatively TRBD1 (6 bases). V shed 2 bases and J shed 13 bases, with 11 bases lying between them. Germline values: CDR1 LNHDA, CDR2 SQIVND (reference sequence). The CDR3 is 12 residues long. The DNA for the CDR3 is TGTGCCAGTAGTATACAAACAGGGTTACTGTTTTTT. Translation: CASSIQTGLLFF.

This clone was found once. The chain employs TRBV10-3 and TRBJ2-1, with 10 bases lining up with TRBD2. The CDR3 extends over 15 amino acids. Germline V CDR1 and CDR2: ENHRY, SYGVKD. Trimming took 10 bases from V and 6 from J; bases not matched to a gene: 12. CDR3 in amino acids: CATHFGLAASNEQFF. CDR3 nucleotide sequence: TGTGCCACCCACTTTGGACTAGCGGCTTCCAATGAGCAGTTCTTC.

The chain is built from TRBV5-1 and TRBJ2-1; the match to TRBD2 covers 7 bases. The CDR3 runs to 13 residues. V lost 1 base to trimming and J lost 9 bases; unmatched junction nucleotides: 4. The germline CDR1 and CDR2 sequences are SGHRS and YFSETQ. The CDR3 loop is CASSLIGGSEQFF. The CDR3 DNA follows: TGCGCCAGCAGCTTGATCGGGGGGAGTGAGCAGTTCTTC.